The subject of this entry is one T cell receptor (beta chain). Germline V gene data show CDR1 as LNHNV and CDR2 as YYDKDF (reference sequence). The CDR3 length is 17 residues. J gave up 7 bases and V 1 base, and 8 bases lay outside the gene matches. Clones were sequenced by immunoSEQ multiplex PCR, and TCRdb holds only the in-frame ones, with some missing. In the table there are fewer than 90,000 clones, just over 90% of which are singletons. The data derive from a study of T cell changes during pregnancy in multiple sclerosis. The material sequenced was peripheral blood, taken in the third trimester of pregnancy. The V gene is TRBV15, the J gene TRBJ1-6, with 9 bases fitting TRBD1. The origin of this receptor is a female donor in good health, enrolled as a control in a pregnancy study. The CDR3 DNA follows: TGTGCCACCAGCAGAGCTCCGGCAGGACAGGGGAATTCACCCCTCCACTTT. Its protein is CATSRAPAGQGNSPLHF.